Presented here are 8 T cell receptor beta chains from one specimen sequenced in a study of blood T cell repertoires in COVID-19. Generated by immunoSEQ multiplex PCR, the TCRdb table keeps only in-frame clones and is missing some. Found here are almost 250,000 clones, more than 85% of them singletons; the top ten hold about 1.6%. Sequencing was carried out using PBMCs or T cells enriched from blood (not recorded which). All receptors come from a woman between 50 and 59 years old who had recovered from COVID-19.

Concerning this clone itself: The junction shows a germline mismatch at one end, possibly a read error. This chain uses TRBV9 with TRBJ2-2; 9 nucleotides line up with TRBD2. Germline lookup yields CDR1 SGDLS and CDR2 YYNGEE. The CDR3 contains 17 residues. CDR3 region: CASTVDLAGTNTGELFF. The CDR3 DNA reads as TGTGCCAGCACCGTAGATCTAGCGGGGACGAACACCGGGGAGCTGTTTTTT.

The chain employs TRBV19 and TRBJ2-7; D might be TRBD2 (5 bases). Germline V lookup: CDR1 LNHDA, CDR2 SQIVND (reference sequence). The CDR3 is 14 amino acids. V was shortened by 4 bases and J by 0 bases, with 10 bases between the two germline ends. The CDR3 spells CASSRDGLSYEQYF. The CDR3 bases are TGTGCCAGTAGTAGAGATGGACTCTCCTACGAGCAGTACTTC.

This chain uses TRBV6-5 with TRBJ2-7, with 11 bases matching TRBD1. CDR3 size: 13 residues. The germline V gene has CDR1 MNHEY and CDR2 SVGAGI. The V and J ends lost 10 bases and 5 bases, in that order; junction bases with no gene match: 7. CDR3 protein: CATLGQGANEQYF. The CDR3 nucleotides are TGTGCCACCTTAGGACAGGGGGCGAACGAGCAGTACTTC.

The J gene is TRBJ1-6, the V gene TRBV5-3; D uncertain. TRBV5-3 is classed as an ORF, of uncertain function. V lost 3 bases, J lost 11 bases, and 21 bases lay in between. The CDR3 runs 16 residues. CDR3 in DNA: TGTGCCAGAAGCTCCCTGTGGCCCATGGTCGATCCACCCCTCCACTTT. Its protein is CARSSLWPMVDPPLHF.

The chain links TRBV19 to TRBJ1-2, with D unresolved. The CDR3 consists of 13 residues. The germline V gene has CDR1 LNHDA and CDR2 SQIVND (reference sequence). The germline V and J ends were trimmed by 1 base and 6 bases, with 9 bases remaining between them. The CDR3 loop is CASSIGILDGYTF. In nucleotides, the CDR3 is TGTGCCAGTAGTATAGGAATTTTAGATGGCTACACCTTC.

The J gene is TRBJ1-1, the V gene TRBV29-1, with TRBD1 matching 8 bases. The V gene end was trimmed by 6 bases and the J gene end by 1 base; junction bases not matched to a gene: 7. The CDR3 runs to 14 residues. Germline CDR1 SQVTM, CDR2 ANQGSEA. CDR3 region: CSVADRAPNTEAFF. CDR3 sequence (DNA): TGCAGCGTCGCGGACAGGGCCCCGAACACTGAAGCTTTCTTT.

The CDR3 coding sequence is TGTGCCAGCAGACTCCCGGGACAGGGGGGAAACGAGCAGTACTTC. It yields the protein CASRLPGQGGNEQYF. The rearrangement uses TRBV11-2 and TRBJ2-7, with TRBD1 matching 11 bases. The CDR3 sequence is 15 residues long. Trimming at V came to 6 bases and at J to 5 bases, leaving 9 bases not matched to a gene. CDR1 SGHAT and CDR2 FQNNGV come from the germline V gene.

The gene calls are TRBV18 and TRBJ2-1, with D possibly matching TRBD1 (5 bases). This CDR3 is built from 13 residues. Per the germline V gene, CDR1 is KGHSH and CDR2 is LQKENI. The V end was cut by 3 bases, the J end by 7 bases, with 10 bases between. In DNA, the CDR3 is TGTGCCAGCTCACCGGACATGGAAAATGAGCAGTTCTTC. This translates into CASSPDMENEQFF.